This T cell receptor beta chain stems from a study of T cell repertoires in cytomegalovirus infection. Study-wide background: Recently described HLA-C-restricted plus well-studied HLA-B-restricted CMV epitopes were used. Both CMV infection and a matching HLA type were indicated by public TCR beta signatures. Findings and limits, study-wide: Within the response measured ex vivo, HLA-C-restricted CMV-specific TCR beta clonotypes were dominant.

Concerning this clonotype itself: What it binds is unknown.

From germline, CDR1 is MNHEY and CDR2 SVGEGT. CDR3 size: 17 residues. With 0 bases removed from V and 1 base from J, the gap between germline ends came to 15 bases. MiXCR, run by TCRdb on the reads, gives a single entry per CDR3 protein. The data contain around 900,000 distinct CDR3 sequences, less than 35% of them singletons. The specimen was cultured CD8+ T cells from PBMCs, collected from culture after CMV antigen stimulation. The source of this sequence is a human donor in good health (CMV status not recorded). Some clones in this sample may be carry-over from other donors' samples. The chain is built from TRBV6-2 or TRBV6-3 and TRBJ2-5, with D possibly being TRBD2 (6 bases). CDR3 loop: CASSYSTLSGAQETQYF. The CDR3, as DNA: TGTGCCAGCAGTTACTCGACCCTTAGCGGAGCCCAAGAGACCCAGTACTTC.